This TCR beta chain was recovered during a study of blood T cell repertoires in COVID-19. Across the study: Nucleic acid was either cDNA or gDNA, and it came from T cells, B-cell-depleted T cells, or PBMCs.

V lost 3 bases, J lost 0 bases, and 9 bases lay in between. Germline-derived CDR1 and CDR2 are SGHNT and YYREEE (reference sequence). The CDR3 sequence is 14 residues long. This table comes from immunoSEQ multiplex PCR, and its TCRdb copy is limited to in-frame clones, with some not included. In the table there are roughly 79,000 clones, about 85% of which are singletons. Sequencing was done on a sample of peripheral blood. This chain uses TRBV5-4 with TRBJ1-2; tentative D call: TRBD1 (5 bases). The TCR sequence derives from a man in his 60s with active or convalescent COVID-19. The CDR3: CASSSSTANYGYTF. The DNA of the CDR3 is TGTGCCAGCAGCTCCTCGACAGCTAACTATGGCTACACCTTC.